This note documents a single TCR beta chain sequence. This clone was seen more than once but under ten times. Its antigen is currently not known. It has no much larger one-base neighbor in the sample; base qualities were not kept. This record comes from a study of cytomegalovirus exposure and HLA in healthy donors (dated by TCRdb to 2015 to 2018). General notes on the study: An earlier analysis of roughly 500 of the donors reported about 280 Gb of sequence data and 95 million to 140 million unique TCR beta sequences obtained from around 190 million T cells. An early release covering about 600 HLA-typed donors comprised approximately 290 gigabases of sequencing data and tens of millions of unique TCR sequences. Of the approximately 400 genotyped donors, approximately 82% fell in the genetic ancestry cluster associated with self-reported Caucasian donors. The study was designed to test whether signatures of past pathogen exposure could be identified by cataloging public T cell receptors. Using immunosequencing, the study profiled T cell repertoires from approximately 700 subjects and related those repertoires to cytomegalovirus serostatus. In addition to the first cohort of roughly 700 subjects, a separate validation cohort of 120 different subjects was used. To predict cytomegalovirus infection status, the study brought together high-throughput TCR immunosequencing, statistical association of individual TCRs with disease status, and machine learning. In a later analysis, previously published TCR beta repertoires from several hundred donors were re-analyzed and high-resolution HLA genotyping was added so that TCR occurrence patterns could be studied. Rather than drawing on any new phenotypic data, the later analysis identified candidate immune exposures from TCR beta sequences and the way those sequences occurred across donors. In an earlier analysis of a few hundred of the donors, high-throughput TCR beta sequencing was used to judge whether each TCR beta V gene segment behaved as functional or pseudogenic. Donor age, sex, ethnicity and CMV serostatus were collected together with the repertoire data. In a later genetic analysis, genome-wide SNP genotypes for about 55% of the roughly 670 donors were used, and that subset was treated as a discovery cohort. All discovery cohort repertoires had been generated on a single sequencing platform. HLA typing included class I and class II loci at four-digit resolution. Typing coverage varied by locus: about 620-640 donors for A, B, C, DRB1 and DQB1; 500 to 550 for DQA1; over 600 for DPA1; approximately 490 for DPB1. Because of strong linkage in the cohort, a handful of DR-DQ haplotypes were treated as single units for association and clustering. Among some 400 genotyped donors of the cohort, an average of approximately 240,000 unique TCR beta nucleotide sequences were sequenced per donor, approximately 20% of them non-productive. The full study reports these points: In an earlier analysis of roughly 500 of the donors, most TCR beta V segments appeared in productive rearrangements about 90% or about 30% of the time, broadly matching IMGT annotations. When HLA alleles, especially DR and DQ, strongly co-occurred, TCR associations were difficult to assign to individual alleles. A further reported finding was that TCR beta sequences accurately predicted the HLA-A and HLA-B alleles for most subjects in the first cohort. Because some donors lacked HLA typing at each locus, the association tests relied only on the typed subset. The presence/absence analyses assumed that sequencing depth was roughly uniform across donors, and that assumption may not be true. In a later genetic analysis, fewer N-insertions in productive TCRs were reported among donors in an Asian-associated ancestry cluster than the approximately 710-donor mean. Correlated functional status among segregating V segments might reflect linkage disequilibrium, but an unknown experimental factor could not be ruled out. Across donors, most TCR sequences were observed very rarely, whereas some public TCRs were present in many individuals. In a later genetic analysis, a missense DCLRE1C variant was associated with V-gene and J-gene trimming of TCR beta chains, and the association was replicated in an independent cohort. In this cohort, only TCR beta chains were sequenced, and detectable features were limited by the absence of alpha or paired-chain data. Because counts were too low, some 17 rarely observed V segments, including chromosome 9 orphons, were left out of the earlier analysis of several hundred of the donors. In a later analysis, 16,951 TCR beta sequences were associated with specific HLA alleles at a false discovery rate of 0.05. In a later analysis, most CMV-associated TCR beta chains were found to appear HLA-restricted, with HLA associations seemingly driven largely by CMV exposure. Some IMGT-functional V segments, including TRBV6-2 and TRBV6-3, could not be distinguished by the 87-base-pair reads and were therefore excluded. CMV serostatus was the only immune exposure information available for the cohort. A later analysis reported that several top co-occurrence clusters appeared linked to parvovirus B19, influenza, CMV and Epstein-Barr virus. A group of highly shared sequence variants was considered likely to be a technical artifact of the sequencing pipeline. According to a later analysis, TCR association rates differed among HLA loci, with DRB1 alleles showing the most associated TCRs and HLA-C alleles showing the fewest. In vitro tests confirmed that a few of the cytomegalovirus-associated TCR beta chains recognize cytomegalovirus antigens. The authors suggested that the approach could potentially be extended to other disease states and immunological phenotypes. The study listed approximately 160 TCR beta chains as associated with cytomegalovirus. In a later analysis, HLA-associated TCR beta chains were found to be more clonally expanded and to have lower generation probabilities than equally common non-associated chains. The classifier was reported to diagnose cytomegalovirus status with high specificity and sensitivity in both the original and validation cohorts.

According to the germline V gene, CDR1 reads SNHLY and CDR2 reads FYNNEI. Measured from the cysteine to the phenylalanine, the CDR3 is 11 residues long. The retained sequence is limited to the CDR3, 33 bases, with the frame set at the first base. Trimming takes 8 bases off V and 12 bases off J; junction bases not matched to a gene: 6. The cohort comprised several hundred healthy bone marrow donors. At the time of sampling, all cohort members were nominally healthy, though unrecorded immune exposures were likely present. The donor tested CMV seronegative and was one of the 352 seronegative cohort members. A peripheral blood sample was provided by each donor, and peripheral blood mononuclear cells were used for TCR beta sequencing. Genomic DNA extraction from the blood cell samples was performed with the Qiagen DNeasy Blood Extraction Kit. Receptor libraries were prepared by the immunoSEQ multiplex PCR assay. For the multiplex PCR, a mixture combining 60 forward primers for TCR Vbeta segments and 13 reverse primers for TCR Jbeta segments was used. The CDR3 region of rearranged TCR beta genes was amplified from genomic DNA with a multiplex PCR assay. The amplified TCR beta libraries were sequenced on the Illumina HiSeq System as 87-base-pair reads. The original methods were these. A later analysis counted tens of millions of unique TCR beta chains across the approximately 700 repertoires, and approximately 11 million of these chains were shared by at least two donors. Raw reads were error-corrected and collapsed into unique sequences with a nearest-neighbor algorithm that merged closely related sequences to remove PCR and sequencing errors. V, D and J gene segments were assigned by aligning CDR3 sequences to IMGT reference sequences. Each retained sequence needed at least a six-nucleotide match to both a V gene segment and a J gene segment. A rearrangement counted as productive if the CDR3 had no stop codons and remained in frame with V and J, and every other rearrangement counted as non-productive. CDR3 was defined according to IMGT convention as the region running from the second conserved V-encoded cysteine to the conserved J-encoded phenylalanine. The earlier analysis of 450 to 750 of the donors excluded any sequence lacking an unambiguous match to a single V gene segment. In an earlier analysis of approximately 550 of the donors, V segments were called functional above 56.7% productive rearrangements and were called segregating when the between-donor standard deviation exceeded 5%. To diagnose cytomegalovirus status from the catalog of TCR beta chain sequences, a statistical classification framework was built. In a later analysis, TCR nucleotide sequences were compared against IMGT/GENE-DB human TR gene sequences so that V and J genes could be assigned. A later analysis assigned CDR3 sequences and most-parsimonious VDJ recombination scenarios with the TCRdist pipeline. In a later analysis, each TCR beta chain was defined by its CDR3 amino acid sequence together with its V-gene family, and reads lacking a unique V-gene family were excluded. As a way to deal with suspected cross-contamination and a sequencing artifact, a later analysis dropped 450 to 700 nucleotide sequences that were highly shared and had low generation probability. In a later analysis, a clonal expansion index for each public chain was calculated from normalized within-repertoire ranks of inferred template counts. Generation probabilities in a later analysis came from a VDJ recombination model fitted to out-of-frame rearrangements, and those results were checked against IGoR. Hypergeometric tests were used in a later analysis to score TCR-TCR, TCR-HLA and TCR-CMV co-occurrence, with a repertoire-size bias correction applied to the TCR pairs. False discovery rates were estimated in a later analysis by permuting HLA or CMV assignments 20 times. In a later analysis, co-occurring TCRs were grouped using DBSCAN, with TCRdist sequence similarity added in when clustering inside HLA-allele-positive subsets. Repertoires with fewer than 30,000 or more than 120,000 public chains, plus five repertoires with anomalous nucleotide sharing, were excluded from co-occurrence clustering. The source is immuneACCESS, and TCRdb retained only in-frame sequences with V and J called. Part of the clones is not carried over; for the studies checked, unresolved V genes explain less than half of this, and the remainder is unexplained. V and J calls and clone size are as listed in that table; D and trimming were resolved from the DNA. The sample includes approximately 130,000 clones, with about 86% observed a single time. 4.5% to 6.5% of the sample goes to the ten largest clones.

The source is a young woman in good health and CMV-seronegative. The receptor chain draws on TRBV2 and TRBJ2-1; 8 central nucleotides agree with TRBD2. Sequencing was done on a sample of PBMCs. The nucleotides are TGTGCCAGCGGGCCGGGACTAGGGCAGTTCTTC. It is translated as CASGPGLGQFF.